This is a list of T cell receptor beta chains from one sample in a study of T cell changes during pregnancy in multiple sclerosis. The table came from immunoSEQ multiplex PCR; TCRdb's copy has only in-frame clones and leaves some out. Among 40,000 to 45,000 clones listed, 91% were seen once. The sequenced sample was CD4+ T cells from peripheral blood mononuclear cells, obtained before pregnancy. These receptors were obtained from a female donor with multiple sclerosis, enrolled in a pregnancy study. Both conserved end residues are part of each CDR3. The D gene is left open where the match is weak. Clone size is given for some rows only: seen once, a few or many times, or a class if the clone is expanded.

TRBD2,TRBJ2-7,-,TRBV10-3,TGTGCCATCAGTGAAAATCGGGGGGGGGCCTACGAGCAGTACTTC,CAISENRGGAYEQYF
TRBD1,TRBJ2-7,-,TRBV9,TGTGCCAGCAGCGCCAAGTGGGGGACAGGGCACGAGCAGTACTTC,CASSAKWGTGHEQYF
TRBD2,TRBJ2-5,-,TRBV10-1,TGCGCCAGCAGTGAAAGCCTAGCGGGCGATCCGTCCCGGGAGACCCAGTACTTC,CASSESLAGDPSRETQYF
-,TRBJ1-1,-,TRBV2,TGTGCCAGCAGCCTACGGGTGAACACTGAAGCTTTCTTT,CASSLRVNTEAFF
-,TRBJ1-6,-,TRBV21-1,TGTGCCAGCAGCCAAAGCGGCGAGACACCCAATTCACCCCTCCACTTT,CASSQSGETPNSPLHF
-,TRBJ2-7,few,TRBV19,TGTGCCAGTAGTTTTGTACTACGTGGCGAGCAGTACTTC,CASSFVLRGEQYF
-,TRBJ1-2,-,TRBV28,TGTGCCAGCAGTTCCTTCCCCTTGGGCTACACCTTC,CASSSFPLGYTF
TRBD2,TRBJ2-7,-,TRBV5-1,TGCGCCAGCACCCGGACTAGCGGGAGCTACGAGCAGTACTTC,CASTRTSGSYEQYF
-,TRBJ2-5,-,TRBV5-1,TGCGCCAGCAGCTTGGTACCAGAAGTACAAGAGACCCAGTACTTC,CASSLVPEVQETQYF
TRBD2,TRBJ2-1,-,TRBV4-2,TGTGCCAGCAGCCAAGGGGAGGGTAAGGAAAATGAGCAGTTCTTC,CASSQGEGKENEQFF
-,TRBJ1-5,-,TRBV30,TGTGCCTGGAGTGTCAGGGGTGGCCAGCCCCAGCATTTT,CAWSVRGGQPQHF
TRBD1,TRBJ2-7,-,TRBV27,TGTGCCAGCAGTTTTCTAGGGGGCAAATCCTACGAGCAGTACTTC,CASSFLGGKSYEQYF
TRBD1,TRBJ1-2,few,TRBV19,TGTGCCAGTAGTTGGACAGGGCCCCGGGACTATGGCTACACCTTC,CASSWTGPRDYGYTF
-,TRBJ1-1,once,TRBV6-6,TGTGCCAGCAGTTACCCCGTTGGCCCTGAAGCTTTCTTT,CASSYPVGPEAFF
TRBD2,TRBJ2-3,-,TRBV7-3,TGTGCCAGCAGCTTAAATGGGCGCGGGGCGGGGGGGGCAGATACGCAGTATTTT,CASSLNGRGAGGADTQYF